This TCR beta chain was observed in a study of cytomegalovirus exposure and HLA in healthy donors. This clone was seen a handful of times. PCR employed 60 Vbeta and 13 Jbeta primers. Sequenced by immunoSEQ multiplex PCR; TCRdb stores in-frame clones only, minus some. The repertoire holds about 130,000 clones, with just under 85% as singletons. The sequencing input was PBMCs. The receptor was isolated from a boy aged 2 to 10 in good health and CMV-seronegative.

This CDR3 is CASSPRTGVNEQFF. The DNA for the CDR3 is TGCGCCAGCAGCCCCAGGACAGGGGTAAATGAGCAGTTCTTC. V gene TRBV5-1 combines with J gene TRBJ2-1; 9 bases line up with TRBD1. Germline CDR1 and CDR2: SGHRS and YFSETQ. The CDR3 covers 14 residues. The V and J ends lost 4 bases and 7 bases, in that order; junction bases with no gene match: 6.